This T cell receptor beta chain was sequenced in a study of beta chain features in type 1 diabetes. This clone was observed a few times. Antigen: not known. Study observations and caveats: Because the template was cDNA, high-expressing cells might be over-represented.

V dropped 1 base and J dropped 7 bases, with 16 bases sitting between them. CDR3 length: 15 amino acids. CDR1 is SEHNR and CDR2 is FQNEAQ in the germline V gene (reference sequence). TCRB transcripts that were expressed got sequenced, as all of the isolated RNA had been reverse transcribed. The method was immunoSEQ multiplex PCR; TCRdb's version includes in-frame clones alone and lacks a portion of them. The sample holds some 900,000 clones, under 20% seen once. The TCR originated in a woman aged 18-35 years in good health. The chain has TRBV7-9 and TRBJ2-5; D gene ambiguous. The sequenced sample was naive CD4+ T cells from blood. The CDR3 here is CASSLGFAARGTQYF. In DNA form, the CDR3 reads TGTGCCAGCAGCTTAGGGTTTGCGGCTAGAGGGACCCAGTACTTC.